The count of the clone carrying this T cell receptor beta chain is one. The data are from a study of T cells in localized non-small cell lung cancer. Clones were sequenced by immunoSEQ multiplex PCR, and TCRdb holds only the in-frame ones, with some missing. The sample carries roughly 30,000 clones, over 85% recorded once. CDR3 length equals 15 residues. CDR1 and CDR2 (germline): SGHTA, FQGNSA. Germline trimming cut 5 bases from V and 5 bases from J; bases unmatched to any gene: 6. Specimen: peripheral blood, collected before any cancer treatment. This sequence originates from a woman between 18 and 49 years old with stage I lung adenocarcinoma. The V gene is TRBV7-2, the J gene TRBJ2-1, with 10 bases matching TRBD2. The DNA of the CDR3 is TGTGCCAGCAGCCGTAGCGGGAGGTCGGACAATGAGCAGTTCTTC. Translation gives CASSRSGRSDNEQFF.